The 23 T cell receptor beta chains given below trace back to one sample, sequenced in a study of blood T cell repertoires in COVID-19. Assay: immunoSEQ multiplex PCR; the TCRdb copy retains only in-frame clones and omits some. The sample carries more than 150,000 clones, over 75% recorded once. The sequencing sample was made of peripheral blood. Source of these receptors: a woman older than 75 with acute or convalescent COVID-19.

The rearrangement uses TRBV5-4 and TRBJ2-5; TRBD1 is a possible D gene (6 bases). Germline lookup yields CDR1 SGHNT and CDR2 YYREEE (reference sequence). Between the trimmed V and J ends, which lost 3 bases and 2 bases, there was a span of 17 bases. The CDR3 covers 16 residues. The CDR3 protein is CASSSGTGQRQETQYF. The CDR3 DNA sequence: TGTGCCAGCAGCTCCGGCACCGGACAGCGTCAAGAGACCCAGTACTTC.

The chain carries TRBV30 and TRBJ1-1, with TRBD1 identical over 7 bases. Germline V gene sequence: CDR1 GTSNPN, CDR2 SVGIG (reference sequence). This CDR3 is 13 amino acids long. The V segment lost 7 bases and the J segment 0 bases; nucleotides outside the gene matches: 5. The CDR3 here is CASRQGLNTEAFF. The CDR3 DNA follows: TGTGCCTCTAGACAGGGATTGAACACTGAAGCTTTCTTT.

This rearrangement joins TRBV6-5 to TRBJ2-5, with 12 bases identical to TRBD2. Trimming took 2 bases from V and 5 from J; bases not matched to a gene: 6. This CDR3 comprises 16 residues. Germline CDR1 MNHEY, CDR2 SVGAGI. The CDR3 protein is CASSYGLAGYEETQYF. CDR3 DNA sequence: TGTGCCAGCAGTTACGGACTAGCGGGGTATGAGGAGACCCAGTACTTC.

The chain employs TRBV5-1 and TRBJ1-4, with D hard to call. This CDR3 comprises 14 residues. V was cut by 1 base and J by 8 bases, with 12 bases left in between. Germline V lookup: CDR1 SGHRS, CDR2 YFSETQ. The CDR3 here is CASSLLEGREKLFF. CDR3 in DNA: TGCGCCAGCAGCTTGTTAGAGGGAAGGGAAAAACTGTTTTTT.

CDR3 protein: CSASYGTVSNSPLHF. The CDR3 DNA sequence: TGCAGTGCTAGTTACGGGACAGTTTCCAATTCACCCCTCCACTTT. V gene TRBV20-1 combines with J gene TRBJ1-6, with TRBD1 identical over 7 bases. The CDR3 consists of 15 residues. The V gene's germline CDR1 is DFQATT and CDR2 SNEGSKA (reference sequence). Germline trimming cut 3 bases from V and 7 bases from J; bases unmatched to any gene: 9.

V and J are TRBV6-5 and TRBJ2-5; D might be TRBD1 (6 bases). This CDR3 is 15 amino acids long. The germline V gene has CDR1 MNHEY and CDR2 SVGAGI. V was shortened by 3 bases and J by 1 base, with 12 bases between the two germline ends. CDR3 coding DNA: TGTGCCAGCAGTTATTCCCCGACAGGCCAAGAGACCCAGTACTTC. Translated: CASSYSPTGQETQYF.

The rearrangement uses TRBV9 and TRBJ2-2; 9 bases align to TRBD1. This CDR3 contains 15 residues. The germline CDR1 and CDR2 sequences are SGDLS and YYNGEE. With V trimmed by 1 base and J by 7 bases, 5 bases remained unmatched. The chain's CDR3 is CASSVNRGRIGELFF. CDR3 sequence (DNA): TGTGCCAGCAGCGTAAACAGGGGGCGCATCGGGGAGCTGTTTTTT. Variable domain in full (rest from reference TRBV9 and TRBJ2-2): DSGVTQTPKHLITATGQRVTLRCSPRSGDLSVYWYQQSLDQGLQFLIQYYNGEERAKGNILERFSAQQFPDLHSELNLSSLELGDSALYFCASSVNRGRIGELFFGEGSRLTVL.

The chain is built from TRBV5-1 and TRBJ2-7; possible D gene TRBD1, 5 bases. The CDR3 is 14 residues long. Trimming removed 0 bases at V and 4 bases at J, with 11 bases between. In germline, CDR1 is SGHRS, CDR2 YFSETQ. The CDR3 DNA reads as TGCGCCAGCAGCTTGGAATGGACAACTTACGAGCAGTACTTC. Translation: CASSLEWTTYEQYF.

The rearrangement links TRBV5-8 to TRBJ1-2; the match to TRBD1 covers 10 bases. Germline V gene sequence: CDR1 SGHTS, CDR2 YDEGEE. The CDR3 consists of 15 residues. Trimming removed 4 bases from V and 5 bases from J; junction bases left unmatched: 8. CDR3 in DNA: TGTGCCAGCAGCCGGACAGGGGGATATGGGTATGGCTACACCTTC. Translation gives CASSRTGGYGYGYTF.

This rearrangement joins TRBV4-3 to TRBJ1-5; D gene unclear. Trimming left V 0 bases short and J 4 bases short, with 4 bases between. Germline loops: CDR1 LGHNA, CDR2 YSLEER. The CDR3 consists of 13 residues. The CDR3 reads CASSQDRNQPQHF. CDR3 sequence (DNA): TGCGCCAGCAGCCAAGATAGAAATCAGCCCCAGCATTTT.

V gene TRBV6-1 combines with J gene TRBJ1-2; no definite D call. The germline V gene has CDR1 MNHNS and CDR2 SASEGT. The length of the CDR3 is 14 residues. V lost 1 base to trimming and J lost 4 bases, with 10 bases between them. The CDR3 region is CASSEGKDIYGYTF. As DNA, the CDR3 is TGTGCCAGCAGTGAAGGTAAAGACATCTATGGCTACACCTTC.

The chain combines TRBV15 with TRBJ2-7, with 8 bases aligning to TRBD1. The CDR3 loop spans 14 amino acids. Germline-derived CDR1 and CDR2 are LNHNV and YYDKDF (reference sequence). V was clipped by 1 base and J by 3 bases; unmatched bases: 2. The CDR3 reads CATSRGTGNYEQYF. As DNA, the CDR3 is TGTGCCACCAGCAGAGGGACAGGGAACTACGAGCAGTACTTC.

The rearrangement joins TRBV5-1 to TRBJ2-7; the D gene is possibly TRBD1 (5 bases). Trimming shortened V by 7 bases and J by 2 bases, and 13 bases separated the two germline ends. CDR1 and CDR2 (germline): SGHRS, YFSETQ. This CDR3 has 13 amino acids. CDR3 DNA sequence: TGCGCCAGCGGCGATCAGGGCCCCTACGAGCAGTACTTC. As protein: CASGDQGPYEQYF.

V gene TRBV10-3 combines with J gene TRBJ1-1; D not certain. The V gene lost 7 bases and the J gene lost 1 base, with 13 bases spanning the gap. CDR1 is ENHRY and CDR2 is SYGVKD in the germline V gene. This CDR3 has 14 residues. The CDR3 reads CAITSAGRNTEAFF. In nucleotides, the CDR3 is TGTGCCATCACCTCAGCGGGGAGGAACACTGAAGCTTTCTTT.

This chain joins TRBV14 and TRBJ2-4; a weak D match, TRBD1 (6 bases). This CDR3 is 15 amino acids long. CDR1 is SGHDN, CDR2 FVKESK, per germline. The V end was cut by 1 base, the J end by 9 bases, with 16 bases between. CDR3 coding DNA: TGTGCCAGCAGCCAAGTCCCGCAGGGGTTGGGCATTCAGTACTTC. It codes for CASSQVPQGLGIQYF.

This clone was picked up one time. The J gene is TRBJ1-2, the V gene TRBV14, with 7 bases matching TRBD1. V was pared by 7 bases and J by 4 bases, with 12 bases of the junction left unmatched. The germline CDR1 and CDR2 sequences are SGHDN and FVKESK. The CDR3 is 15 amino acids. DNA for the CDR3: TGTGCCAGCAAACCCCGAGGACAGGATCCCTATGGCTACACCTTC. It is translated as CASKPRGQDPYGYTF.

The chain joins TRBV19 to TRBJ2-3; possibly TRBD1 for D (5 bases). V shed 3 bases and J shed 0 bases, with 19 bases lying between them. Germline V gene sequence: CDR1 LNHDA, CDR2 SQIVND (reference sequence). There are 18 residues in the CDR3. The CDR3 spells CASSIVETASSSTDTQYF. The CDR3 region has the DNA TGTGCCAGTAGTATTGTAGAGACAGCTTCTTCTAGCACAGATACGCAGTATTTT.

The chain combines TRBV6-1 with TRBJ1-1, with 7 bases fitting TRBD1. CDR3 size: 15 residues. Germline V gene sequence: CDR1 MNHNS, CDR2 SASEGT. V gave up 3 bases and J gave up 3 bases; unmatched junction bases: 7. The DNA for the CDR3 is TGTGCCAGCAGTGACCAGGGGGTCTTAGACACTGAAGCTTTCTTT. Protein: CASSDQGVLDTEAFF.

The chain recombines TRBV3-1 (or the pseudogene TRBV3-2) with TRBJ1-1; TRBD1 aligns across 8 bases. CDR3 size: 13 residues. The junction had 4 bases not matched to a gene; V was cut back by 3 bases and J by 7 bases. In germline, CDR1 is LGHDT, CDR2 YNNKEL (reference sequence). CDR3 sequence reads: CASSHPGTGEAFF. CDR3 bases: TGTGCCAGCAGCCATCCTGGGACAGGTGAAGCTTTCTTT.

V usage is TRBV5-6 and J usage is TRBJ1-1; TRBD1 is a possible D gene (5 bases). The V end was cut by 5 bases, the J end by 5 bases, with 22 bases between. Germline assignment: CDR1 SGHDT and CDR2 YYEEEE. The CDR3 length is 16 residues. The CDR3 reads CASRGGGALSYTEAFF. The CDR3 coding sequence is TGTGCCAGCAGGGGGGGAGGGGCGCTAAGTTATACTGAAGCTTTCTTT.

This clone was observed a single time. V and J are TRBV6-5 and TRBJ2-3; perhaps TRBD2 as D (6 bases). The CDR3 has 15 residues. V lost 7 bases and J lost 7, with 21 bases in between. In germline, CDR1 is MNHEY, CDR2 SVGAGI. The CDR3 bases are TGTGCCAGCACCGACACCGGGACTCTCGGGTATACGCAGTATTTT. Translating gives CASTDTGTLGYTQYF.

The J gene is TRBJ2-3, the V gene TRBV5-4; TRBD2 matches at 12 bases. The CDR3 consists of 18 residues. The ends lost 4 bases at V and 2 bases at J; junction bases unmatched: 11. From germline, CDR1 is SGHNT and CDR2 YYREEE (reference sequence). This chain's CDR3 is CASSPGSSGGVHTDTQYF. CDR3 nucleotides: TGTGCCAGCAGCCCGGGGTCTAGCGGGGGGGTTCACACAGATACGCAGTATTTT.

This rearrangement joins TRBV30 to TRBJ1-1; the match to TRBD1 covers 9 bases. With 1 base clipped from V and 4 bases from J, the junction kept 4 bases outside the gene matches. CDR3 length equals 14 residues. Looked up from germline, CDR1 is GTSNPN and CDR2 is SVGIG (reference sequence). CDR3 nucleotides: TGTGCCTGGAGTGGACAGGGGGGGACCACTGAAGCTTTCTTT. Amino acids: CAWSGQGGTTEAFF.